This T cell receptor beta chain was obtained from a study of T cell repertoires in cytomegalovirus infection. Overall study: Public TCR beta signatures marked donors with CMV infection and the matching HLA.

This CDR3 has 13 amino acids. Germline lookup yields CDR1 MDHEN and CDR2 SYDVKM. V was pared by 2 bases and J by 1 base, with 5 bases between. Of note for this clonotype: As yet, its antigen is unknown.

MiXCR was run by TCRdb on the reads, yielding one entry per CDR3 protein. Of 400,000 or so distinct CDR3 sequences listed, 25% to 40% are singletons. Findings and limits, study-wide: Ex vivo responses were dominated by HLA-C-restricted CMV-specific TCR beta clonotypes. The cumulative frequency of public TCR beta families distinguished individuals who carried CMV together with the relevant HLA.

This clonotype originated in a human donor in good health (CMV status not recorded). Some clones in this sample may be carry-over from other donors' samples. Sequencing input: PBMCs. The rearrangement links TRBV28 to TRBJ1-1; D unresolved. Here the CDR3 reads CASSLLWNTEAFF. The CDR3 DNA reads as TGTGCCAGCAGTTTACTTTGGAACACTGAAGCTTTCTTT.